The 21 T cell receptor beta chains presented below share a single source sample, sequenced in a study of blood T cells in healthy people across ages. PCR was performed a second time for roughly 7 to 12 cycles using a sample-barcoded 5' primer and a J-beta primer mix. Via MiXCR, TCRdb re-called the 5' RACE reads, giving one row per CDR3 protein. This repertoire shows about 780,000 distinct CDR3 sequences, under 80% found once; its top ten account for around a quarter. Specimen: blood. Source of these receptors: a man aged 25 to 45 in good health.

In this sample, this clonotype turned up a few times. CDR3 coding DNA: TGTGCCATCAGTGACCAGGCCGACCCATCTGGGGCCAACGTCCTGACTTTC. Translation: CAISDQADPSGANVLTF. V usage is TRBV10-3 and J usage is TRBJ2-6; D not certain. V shed 3 bases and J shed 1 base, with 13 bases lying between them. Per germline, CDR1 ENHRY and CDR2 SYGVKD. The CDR3 extends over 17 amino acids.

The table lists this clonotype with a few counts. The chain employs TRBV6-1 and TRBJ1-1, with TRBD1 as a possible D gene (5 bases). Germline CDR1 and CDR2: MNHNS and SASEGT. Trimming removed 2 bases at V and 1 base at J, with 8 bases between. There are 14 residues in the CDR3. The CDR3 coding sequence is TGTGCCAGCAGTGAATGGGGACCGAACACTGAAGCTTTCTTT. Translation: CASSEWGPNTEAFF.

V gene TRBV20-1 combines with J gene TRBJ1-5; D unclear. Trimming removed 3 bases at V and 2 bases at J, with 2 bases between. From germline, CDR1 is DFQATT and CDR2 SNEGSKA (reference sequence). The CDR3 extends over 11 amino acids. This CDR3 reads CSARRNQPQHF. CDR3 DNA sequence: TGCAGTGCTAGGCGCAATCAGCCCCAGCATTTT.

This clonotype occurred once. The conserved phenylalanine or tryptophan is not found at the CDR3 terminus, so this likely reflects a read error. The chain combines TRBV7-9 with TRBJ2-4; 10 nucleotides align to TRBD1. The DNA end favors TRBJ2-7, so the J call may be wrong. Germline V gene sequence: CDR1 SEHNR, CDR2 FQNEAQ (reference sequence). The CDR3 spans 14 residues. The CDR3 DNA reads as TGTGCCAGCAGCTCCGGGACAGGGGCCTACGAGCAGTACTTG. It yields the protein CASSSGTGAYEQYL.

This chain joins TRBV7-3 and TRBJ2-3, with 9 bases matching TRBD2. CDR3 length: 19 residues. J lost 0 bases, V lost 5 bases, and 15 bases had no gene match. Germline CDR1 and CDR2: SGHTA and FQGTGA. The CDR3 is CASSPTGLATVESTDTQYF. CDR3 coding DNA: TGTGCCAGCAGCCCAACGGGACTAGCTACGGTCGAGAGCACAGATACGCAGTATTTT.

The rearrangement uses TRBV7-9 and TRBJ2-7; D is possibly TRBD1 (5 bases). This CDR3 has 13 residues. Germline V gene data show CDR1 as SEHNR and CDR2 as FQNEAQ (reference sequence). V lost 1 base and J lost 3, with 7 bases in between. The CDR3 here is CASSLGTFYEQYF. The CDR3, as DNA: TGTGCCAGCAGCTTAGGGACATTCTACGAGCAGTACTTC.

V usage is TRBV5-1 and J usage is TRBJ2-7; D not resolved. The ends were cut back, 2 bases at V and 5 bases at J, with 14 bases in the middle. The CDR3 consists of 14 residues. CDR1 and CDR2 (germline): SGHRS, YFSETQ. The CDR3 DNA follows: TGCGCCAGCAGCTTTTCACGGTTCAACCACGAGCAGTACTTC. Protein: CASSFSRFNHEQYF.

Only a few counts were recorded for this clonotype. The rearrangement links TRBV3-1 to TRBJ2-1; tentatively, D is TRBD1 (5 bases). V was cut by 3 bases and J by 8 bases, with 17 bases left in between. Germline CDR1 reads LGHDT; CDR2 reads YNNKEL (reference sequence). The CDR3 runs 15 residues. CDR3 in DNA: TGTGCCAGCAGCCAGATGGCACAGGCGGCCCATGAGCAGTTCTTC. It specifies CASSQMAQAAHEQFF.

This clonotype was detected a few times. This CDR3 reads CASSVEINGDSVHGYTF. CDR3 bases: TGTGCCAGCAGCGTAGAGATAAATGGAGACAGTGTGCATGGCTACACCTTC. This chain uses TRBV9 with TRBJ1-2; D might be TRBD1 (5 bases). Germline CDR1 reads SGDLS; CDR2 reads YYNGEE. This CDR3 region has 17 residues. V was shortened by 0 bases and J by 6 bases, with 21 bases between the two germline ends.

The chain links TRBV4-3 to TRBJ2-7; TRBD1 is a possible D gene (5 bases). This CDR3 spans 16 amino acids. CDR1 LGHNA and CDR2 YSLEER come from the germline V gene. With 0 bases removed from V and 2 bases from J, the gap between germline ends came to 14 bases. DNA of the CDR3: TGCGCCAGCAGCCAAGATTTGTCCGACAGCCCCTACGAGCAGTACTTC. Translation: CASSQDLSDSPYEQYF.

This chain uses TRBV9 with TRBJ1-4; D possibly corresponds to TRBD1 (6 bases). Germline-derived CDR1 and CDR2 are SGDLS and YYNGEE. Trimming left V 6 bases short and J 11 bases short, with 26 bases between. This CDR3 region has 16 residues. The CDR3 DNA sequence: TGTGCCAGCACCCTCCCGAGGGACATCAGAGGGATCAAACTGTTTTTT. Translated, it gives CASTLPRDIRGIKLFF.

The V call is TRBV7-2, the J call TRBJ2-7, with a weak D call TRBD2 (7 bases). The length of the CDR3 is 15 residues. Germline V gene data show CDR1 as SGHTA and CDR2 as FQGNSA. Trimming pared 6 bases from V and 4 bases from J, leaving 19 bases between. The CDR3: CASSDLGGARYEQYF. The CDR3 DNA reads TGTGCCAGCAGTGACTTAGGGGGGGCTAGGTACGAGCAGTACTTC.

V usage is TRBV6-5 and J usage is TRBJ2-1, with TRBD1 as a possible D gene (5 bases). The germline V gene encodes CDR1 MNHEY and CDR2 SVGAGI. Trimming stripped 1 base from V and 2 bases from J, with 18 bases between. The CDR3 extends over 18 amino acids. CDR3 amino acids: CASSYWFRRGDTYNEQFF. Here the CDR3 DNA reads TGTGCCAGCAGTTACTGGTTTCGTAGGGGTGATACCTACAATGAGCAGTTCTTC.

This clonotype showed up just a few times. The chain employs TRBV6-6 and TRBJ2-3, with D tentatively TRBD2 (6 bases). The CDR3 is made up of 14 amino acids. Trimming removed 6 bases at V and 1 base at J, with 11 bases between. Per germline, CDR1 MNHNY and CDR2 SVGAGI (reference sequence). The CDR3 coding sequence is TGTGCCAGCAGCCCGGGGGAGCGCACAGATACGCAGTATTTT. It yields the protein CASSPGERTDTQYF.

This clonotype was counted a single time. This sequence joins TRBV7-2 and TRBJ2-7; maybe TRBD2 (6 bases). Deletions cut 1 base from V and 1 base from J, with 11 bases between. This CDR3 has 15 amino acids. Per germline, CDR1 SGHTA and CDR2 FQGNSA. For the CDR3, the DNA is TGTGCCAGCAGCTTAGTATGGGGGAGGTCCTACGAGCAGTACTTC. Protein: CASSLVWGRSYEQYF.

CDR3 in DNA: TGTGCCACCAGTGATACTCGGGGAGGGGGCGTTGCAGATACGCAGTATTTT. This gives the protein CATSDTRGGGVADTQYF. The chain carries TRBV24-1 and TRBJ2-3; D could derive from TRBD1 or TRBD2 (7 bases each). The germline V gene encodes CDR1 KGHDR and CDR2 SFDVKD. V lost 3 bases and J lost 4, with 19 bases in between. CDR3 length: 17 residues.

This chain connects TRBV28 to TRBJ1-1; D is ambiguous. CDR3 size: 13 residues. CDR1 is MDHEN and CDR2 is SYDVKM in the germline V gene. The V end lost 9 bases, the J end lost 3 bases, and 14 bases lay between the germline ends. The CDR3: CARGSVRDTEAFF. CDR3 nucleotide sequence: TGTGCCAGGGGAAGCGTTCGGGACACTGAAGCTTTCTTT.

The V and J genes are TRBV12-3 or TRBV12-4 and TRBJ2-3; the D is unclear. The V gene lost 2 bases and the J gene lost 2 bases, with 11 bases spanning the gap. There are 15 residues in the CDR3. The CDR3 reads CASSLRPENTDTQYF. CDR3 sequence (DNA): TGTGCCAGCAGTTTACGGCCAGAGAACACAGATACGCAGTATTTT.

The chain links TRBV6-2 or TRBV6-3 to TRBJ2-1; no reliable D call. Germline V gives CDR1 MNHEY, CDR2 SVGEGT. The CDR3 runs to 19 residues. Trimming removed 4 bases from V and 4 bases from J, with 26 bases in between. The CDR3 spells CASSLGLGQAPPRYNEQFF. As DNA, the CDR3 is TGTGCCAGCAGTTTGGGGTTAGGTCAAGCCCCTCCACGTTACAATGAGCAGTTCTTC.

With regard to this clonotype: This may be a read error, as it is one base from a much larger clone. The J gene is TRBJ2-7, the V gene TRBV12-3 or TRBV12-4; the D is unclear. The CDR3 has 13 amino acids. The CDR3: CASSVASSYEQYF. The CDR3 region has the DNA TGTGCCAGCAGTGTAGCTAGTTCCTACGAGCAGTACTTC.

V is TRBV29-1 and J is TRBJ1-2; TRBD1 aligns across 8 bases. The CDR3 is 13 amino acids. The germline V gene encodes CDR1 SQVTM and CDR2 ANQGSEA. CDR3 protein: CCLDTGQAGGYTF. In DNA form, the CDR3 reads TGCTGCCTCGATACGGGACAGGCAGGAGGCTACACCTTC.